This TCR beta chain comes out of a study of Graves' ophthalmopathy and Graves' hyperthyroidism. Whole-study findings and limits: Clonotypes were expanded in thyroid at above 0.001 frequency, and most also appeared in blood.

This CDR3 has 16 amino acids. Deletions cut 5 bases from V and 4 bases from J, with 17 bases between. A word on this clonotype: No antigen is known for it.

Amplification of TCR beta CDR3 regions used RNA transcripts. Amplification began with first-round RT-PCR using HTBI primers, then second-round multiplex PCR was performed. TCRdb reprocessed the multiplex PCR reads via MiXCR and lists one record per CDR3 protein. The sample consists of some 1.1 million distinct CDR3 sequences, about two fifths of them appearing once. The TCR was taken from an adult man with Graves' hyperthyroidism. Sequenced: peripheral blood or thyroid tissue (not recorded which). This chain joins TRBV12-3 or TRBV12-4 and TRBJ2-2, with no clear D. The CDR3: CASSPSLSPGTGELFF. DNA for the CDR3: TGTGCCAGCAGTCCTAGTCTTTCCCCCGGCACCGGGGAGCTGTTTTTT.